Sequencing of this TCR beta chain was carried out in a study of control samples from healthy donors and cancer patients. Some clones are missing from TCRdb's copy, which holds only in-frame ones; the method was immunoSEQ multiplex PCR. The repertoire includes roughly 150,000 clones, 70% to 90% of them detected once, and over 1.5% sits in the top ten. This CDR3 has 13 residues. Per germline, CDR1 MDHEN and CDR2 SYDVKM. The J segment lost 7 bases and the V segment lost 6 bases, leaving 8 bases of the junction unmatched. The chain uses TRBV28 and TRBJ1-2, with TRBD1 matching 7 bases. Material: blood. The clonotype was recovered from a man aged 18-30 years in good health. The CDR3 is CASSSDRVGGYTF. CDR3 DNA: TGTGCCAGCAGCTCCGACAGGGTGGGTGGCTACACCTTC.